The entry below gives a single TCR beta chain sequence along with its context. The target antigen is unknown. Looked up from germline, CDR1 is PRHDT and CDR2 is FYEKMQ (reference sequence). The ends lost 5 bases at V and 6 bases at J; junction bases unmatched: 5. The CDR3 consists of 15 residues. The record originates from a study of cytomegalovirus exposure and HLA in healthy donors. Primers: 60 Vbeta forward and 13 Jbeta reverse. Measured with immunoSEQ multiplex PCR; TCRdb has only the in-frame clones, and not every one. The sample has roughly 120,000 clones, roughly 82% seen once; the top ten hold roughly 3%. Study-level findings and limits: As was reported, the HLA-A and HLA-B alleles of most subjects were accurately predicted from TCR beta sequences. CMV antigen specificity was confirmed in vitro for a few CMV-associated chains.

The sample was PBMCs. This receptor was obtained from a woman between 35 and 50 years old in good health and CMV-seropositive. This chain uses TRBV13 with TRBJ2-1, with TRBD2 identical over 12 bases. This chain's CDR3 is CASSPPSGRANEQFF. The CDR3 region has the DNA TGTGCCAGCAGCCCCCCTAGCGGGAGGGCCAATGAGCAGTTCTTC.